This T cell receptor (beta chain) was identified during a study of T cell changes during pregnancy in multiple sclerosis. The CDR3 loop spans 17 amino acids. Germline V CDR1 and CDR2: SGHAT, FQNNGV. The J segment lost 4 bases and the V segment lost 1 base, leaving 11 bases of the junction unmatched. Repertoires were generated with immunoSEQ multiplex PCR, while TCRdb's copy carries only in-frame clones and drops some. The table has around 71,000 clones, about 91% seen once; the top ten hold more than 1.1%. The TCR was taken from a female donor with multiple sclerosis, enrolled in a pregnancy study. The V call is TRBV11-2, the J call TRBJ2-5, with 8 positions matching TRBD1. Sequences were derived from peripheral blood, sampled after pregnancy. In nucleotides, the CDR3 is TGTGCCAGCAGCTTAGCAAGTTTGGCAGGGGGCCTAGAGACCCAGTACTTC. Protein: CASSLASLAGGLETQYF.